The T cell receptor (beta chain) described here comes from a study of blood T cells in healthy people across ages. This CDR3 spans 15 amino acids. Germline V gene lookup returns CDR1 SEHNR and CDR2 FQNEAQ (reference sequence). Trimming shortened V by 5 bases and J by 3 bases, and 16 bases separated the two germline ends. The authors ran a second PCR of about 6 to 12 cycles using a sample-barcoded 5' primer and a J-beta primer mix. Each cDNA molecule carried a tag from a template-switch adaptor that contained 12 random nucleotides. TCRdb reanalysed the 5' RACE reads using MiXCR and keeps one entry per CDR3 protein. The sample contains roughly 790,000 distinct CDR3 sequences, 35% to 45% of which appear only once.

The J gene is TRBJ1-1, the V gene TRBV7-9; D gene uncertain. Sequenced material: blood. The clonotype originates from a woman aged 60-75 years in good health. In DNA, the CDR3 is TGTGCCAGCAGCCCTCCCCCCCCGGGAGACACTGAAGCTTTCTTT. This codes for CASSPPPPGDTEAFF.